This TCR beta chain derives from a study of radiation and T cells in renal cell carcinoma. Time point here: baseline pretreatment blood. Treatment of the sample: 15 Gy SBRT to primary tumor, nephrectomy 4 weeks later. The CDR3 totals 14 residues. Germline V gene lookup returns CDR1 LNHDA and CDR2 SQIVND (reference sequence). V dropped 11 bases and J dropped 2 bases, with 17 bases sitting between them. Only in-frame clones appear in the TCRdb table, and some are missing; sequencing was by immunoSEQ multiplex PCR. The table shows 140,000 to 150,000 clones, with about nine tenths occurring only once. The V gene is TRBV19, the J gene TRBJ2-3; a weak D match, TRBD1 (6 bases). The TCR was taken from a woman in her 70s with renal cell carcinoma. This specimen consisted of blood, obtained from a patient whose treatment included radiotherapy and nephrectomy. DNA of the CDR3: TGTGCCGCTAAAGGGCAGGGGCTCACAGATACGCAGTATTTT. It codes for CAAKGQGLTDTQYF.